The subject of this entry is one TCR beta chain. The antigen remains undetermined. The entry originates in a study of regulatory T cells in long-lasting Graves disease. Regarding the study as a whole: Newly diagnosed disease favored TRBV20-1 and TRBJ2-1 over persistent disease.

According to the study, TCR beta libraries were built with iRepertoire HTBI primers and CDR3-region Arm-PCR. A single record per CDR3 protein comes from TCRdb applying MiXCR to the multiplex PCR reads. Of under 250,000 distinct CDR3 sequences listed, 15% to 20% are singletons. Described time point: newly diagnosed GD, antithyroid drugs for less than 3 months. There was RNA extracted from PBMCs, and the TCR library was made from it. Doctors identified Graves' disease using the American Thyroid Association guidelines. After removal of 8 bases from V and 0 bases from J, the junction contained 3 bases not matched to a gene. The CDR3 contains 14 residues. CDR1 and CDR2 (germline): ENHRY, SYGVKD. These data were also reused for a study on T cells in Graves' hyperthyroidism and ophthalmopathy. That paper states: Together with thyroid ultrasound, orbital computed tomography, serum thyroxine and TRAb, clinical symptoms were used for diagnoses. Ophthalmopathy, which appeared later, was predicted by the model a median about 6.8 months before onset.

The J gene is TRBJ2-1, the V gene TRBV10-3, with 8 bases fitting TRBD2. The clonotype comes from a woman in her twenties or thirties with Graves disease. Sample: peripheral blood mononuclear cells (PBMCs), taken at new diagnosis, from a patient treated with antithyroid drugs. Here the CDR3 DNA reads TGTGCCATCCTAGCGGGCAGCTCCTACAATGAGCAGTTCTTC. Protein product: CAILAGSSYNEQFF.